This TCR beta chain came from a study of cytomegalovirus exposure and HLA in healthy donors. Note on this clone: Its antigen remains unknown.

The study, taken as a whole, reports: Generally TCR sequences proved uncommon, though certain public TCRs appeared in numerous donors. The study flagged some 170 TCR beta chains as cytomegalovirus-associated.

Measured with immunoSEQ multiplex PCR; TCRdb has only the in-frame clones, and not every one. The sample yields some 100,000 clones, approximately 85% seen once. The sample consisted of PBMCs. This TCR was sampled from a man between 18 and 29 years old in good health and CMV-seronegative.

CDR3 DNA sequence: TGTGCCAGCACCCTGGGACAGACCCTCTATGGCTACACCTTC. Protein sequence: CASTLGQTLYGYTF. This sequence joins TRBV6-1 and TRBJ1-2, with 7 bases that match TRBD1. Unmatched junction bases numbered 9, after V lost 7 bases and J lost 4 bases. The CDR3 is made up of 14 amino acids. CDR1 is MNHNS and CDR2 is SASEGT in the germline V gene.